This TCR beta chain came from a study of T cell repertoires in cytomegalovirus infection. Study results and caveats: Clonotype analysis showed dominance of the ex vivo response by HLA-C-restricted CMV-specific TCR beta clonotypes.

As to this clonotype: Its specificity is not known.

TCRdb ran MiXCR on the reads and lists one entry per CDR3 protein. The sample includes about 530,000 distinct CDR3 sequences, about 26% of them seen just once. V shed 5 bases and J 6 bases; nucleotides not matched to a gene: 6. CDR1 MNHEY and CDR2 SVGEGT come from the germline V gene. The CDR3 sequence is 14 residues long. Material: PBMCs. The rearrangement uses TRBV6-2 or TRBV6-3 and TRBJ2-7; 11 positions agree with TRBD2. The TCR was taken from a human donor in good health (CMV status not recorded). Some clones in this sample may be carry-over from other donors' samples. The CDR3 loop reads CASSKLAGAREQYF. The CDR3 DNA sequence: TGTGCCAGCAGTAAACTAGCGGGAGCTCGCGAGCAGTACTTC.